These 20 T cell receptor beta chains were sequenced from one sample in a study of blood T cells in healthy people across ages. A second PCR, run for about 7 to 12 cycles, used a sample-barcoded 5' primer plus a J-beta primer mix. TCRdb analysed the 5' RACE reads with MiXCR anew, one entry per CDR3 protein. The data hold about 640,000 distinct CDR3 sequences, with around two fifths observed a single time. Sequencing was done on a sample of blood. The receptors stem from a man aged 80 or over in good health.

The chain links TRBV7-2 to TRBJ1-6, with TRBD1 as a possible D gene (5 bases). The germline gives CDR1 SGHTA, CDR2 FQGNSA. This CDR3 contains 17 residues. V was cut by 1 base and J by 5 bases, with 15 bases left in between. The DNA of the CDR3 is TGTGCCAGCAGCTTAGATCGGGGCTCCTGGGATAATTCACCCCTCCACTTT. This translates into CASSLDRGSWDNSPLHF.

The CDR3 bases are TGCAGTGTTAAGGGACAGGTGATTTACAATGAGCAGTTCTTC. The encoded protein is CSVKGQVIYNEQFF. This chain joins TRBV20-1 and TRBJ2-1, with 8 bases that match TRBD1. The V gene end was trimmed by 7 bases and the J gene end by 4 bases; junction bases not matched to a gene: 9. Looked up from germline, CDR1 is DFQATT and CDR2 is SNEGSKA (reference sequence). The CDR3 has 14 amino acids.

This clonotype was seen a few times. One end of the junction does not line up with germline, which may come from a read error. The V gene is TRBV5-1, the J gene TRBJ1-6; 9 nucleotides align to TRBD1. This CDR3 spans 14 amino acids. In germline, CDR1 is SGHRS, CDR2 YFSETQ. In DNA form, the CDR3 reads TGTGCCAGTAGCCCGGGACAGGGAGGTTCACCCCTCCACTTT. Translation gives CASSPGQGGSPLHF.

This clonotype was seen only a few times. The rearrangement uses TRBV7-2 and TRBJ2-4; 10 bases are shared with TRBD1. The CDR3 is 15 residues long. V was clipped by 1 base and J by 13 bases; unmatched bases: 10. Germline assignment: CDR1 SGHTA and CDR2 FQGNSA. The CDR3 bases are TGTGCCAGCAGCTTAGGGACAGGGGGGGATAGGGAGCAGTACTTC. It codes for CASSLGTGGDREQYF.

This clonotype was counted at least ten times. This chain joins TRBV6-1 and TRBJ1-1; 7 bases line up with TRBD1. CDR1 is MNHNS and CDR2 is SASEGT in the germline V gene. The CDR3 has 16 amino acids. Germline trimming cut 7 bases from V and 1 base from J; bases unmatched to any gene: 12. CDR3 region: CASKSPTGAKNTEAFF. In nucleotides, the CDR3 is TGTGCCAGCAAAAGCCCAACAGGGGCAAAGAACACTGAAGCTTTCTTT.

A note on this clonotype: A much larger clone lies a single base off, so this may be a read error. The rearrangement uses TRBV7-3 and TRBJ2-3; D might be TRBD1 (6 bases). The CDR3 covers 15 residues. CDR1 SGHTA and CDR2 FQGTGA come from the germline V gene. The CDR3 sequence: CASSLGQGRTDTRYF. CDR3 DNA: TGTGCCAGCAGCTTGGGTCAGGGGCGGACAGATACGCGGTATTTT. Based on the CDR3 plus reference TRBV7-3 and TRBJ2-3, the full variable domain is GAGVSQTPSNKVTEKGKYVELRCDPISGHTALYWYRQSLGQGPEFLIYFQGTGAADDSGLPNDRFFAVRPEGSVSTLKIQRTERGDSAVYLCASSLGQGRTDTRYFGPGTRLTVL.

The CDR3 loop is CSAVAGSSETQYF. The CDR3 nucleotides are TGCAGTGCTGTAGCGGGAAGTTCAGAGACCCAGTACTTC. The chain combines TRBV20-1 with TRBJ2-5, with TRBD2 matching 8 bases. The V segment lost 5 bases and the J segment 4 bases; nucleotides outside the gene matches: 6. The length of the CDR3 is 13 residues. CDR1 and CDR2 from the germline V gene are DFQATT and SNEGSKA (reference sequence).

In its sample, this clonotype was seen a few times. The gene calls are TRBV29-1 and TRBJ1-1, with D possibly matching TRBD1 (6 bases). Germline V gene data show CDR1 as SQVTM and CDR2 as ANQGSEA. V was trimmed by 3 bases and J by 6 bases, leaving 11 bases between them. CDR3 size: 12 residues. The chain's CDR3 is CSVETGRAEAFF. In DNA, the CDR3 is TGCAGCGTTGAGACAGGAAGAGCTGAAGCTTTCTTT.

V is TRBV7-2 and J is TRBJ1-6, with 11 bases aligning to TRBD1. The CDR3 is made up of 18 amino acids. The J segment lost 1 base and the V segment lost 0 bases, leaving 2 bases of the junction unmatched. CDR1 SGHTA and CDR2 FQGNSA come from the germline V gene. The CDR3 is CASSLAGTGGSYNSPLHF. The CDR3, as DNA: TGTGCCAGCAGCTTAGCGGGGACAGGGGGTTCCTATAATTCACCCCTCCACTTT.

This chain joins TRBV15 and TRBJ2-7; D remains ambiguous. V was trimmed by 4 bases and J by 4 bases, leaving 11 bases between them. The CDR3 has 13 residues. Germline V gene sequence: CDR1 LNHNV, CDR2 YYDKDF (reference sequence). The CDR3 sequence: CATSNASRYEQYF. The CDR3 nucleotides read TGTGCCACCAGCAACGCCAGCAGATACGAGCAGTACTTC.

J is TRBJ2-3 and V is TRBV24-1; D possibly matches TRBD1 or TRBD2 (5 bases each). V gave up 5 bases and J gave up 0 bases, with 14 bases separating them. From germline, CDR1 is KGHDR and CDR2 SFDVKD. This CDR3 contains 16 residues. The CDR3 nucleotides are TGTGCCACCAGTGGAGACGGGACGGCTAGCACAGATACGCAGTATTTT. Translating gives CATSGDGTASTDTQYF.

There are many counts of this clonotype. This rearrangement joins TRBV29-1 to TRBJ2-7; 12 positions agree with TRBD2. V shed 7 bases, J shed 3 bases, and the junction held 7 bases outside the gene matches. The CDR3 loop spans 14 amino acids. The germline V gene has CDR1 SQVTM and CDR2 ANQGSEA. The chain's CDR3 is CSGLTSGRGYEQYF. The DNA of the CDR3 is TGCAGCGGTCTGACTAGCGGGAGAGGCTACGAGCAGTACTTC.

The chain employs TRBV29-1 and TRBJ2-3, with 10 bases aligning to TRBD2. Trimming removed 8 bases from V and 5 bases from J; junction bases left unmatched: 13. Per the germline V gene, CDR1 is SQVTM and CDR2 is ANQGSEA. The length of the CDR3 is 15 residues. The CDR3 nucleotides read TGCAGCTATGGAGGAGCGGGAGGGCCCGGAGATACGCAGTATTTT. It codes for CSYGGAGGPGDTQYF.

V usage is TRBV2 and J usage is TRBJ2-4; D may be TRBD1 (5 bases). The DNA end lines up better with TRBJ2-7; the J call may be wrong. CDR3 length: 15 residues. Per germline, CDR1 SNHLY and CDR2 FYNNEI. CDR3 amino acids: CASSPTAYPSYEQYF. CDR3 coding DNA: TGTGCCAGCAGTCCGACAGCCTACCCTTCCTACGAGCAGTACTTC.

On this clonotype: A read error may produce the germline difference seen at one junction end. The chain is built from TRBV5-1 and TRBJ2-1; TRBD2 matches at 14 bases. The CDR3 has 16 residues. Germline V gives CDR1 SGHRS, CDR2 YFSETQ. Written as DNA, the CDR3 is TGCGCCAGCAGCTCGACTAGCGGGAGGGCCTATAATGAGCAGTTCTTC. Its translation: CASSSTSGRAYNEQFF.

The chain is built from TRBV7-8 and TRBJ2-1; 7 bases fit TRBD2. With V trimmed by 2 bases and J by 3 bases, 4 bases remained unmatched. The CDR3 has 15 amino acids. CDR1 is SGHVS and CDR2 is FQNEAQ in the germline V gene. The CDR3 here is CASSLYQRDYNEQFF. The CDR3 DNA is TGTGCCAGCAGCTTATACCAGCGGGACTACAATGAGCAGTTCTTC. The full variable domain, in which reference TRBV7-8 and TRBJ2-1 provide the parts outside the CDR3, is GAGVSQSPRYKVAKRGQDVALRCDPISGHVSLFWYQQALGQGPEFLTYFQNEAQLDKSGLPSDRFFAERPEGSVSTLKIQRTQQEDSAVYLCASSLYQRDYNEQFFGPGTRLTVL.

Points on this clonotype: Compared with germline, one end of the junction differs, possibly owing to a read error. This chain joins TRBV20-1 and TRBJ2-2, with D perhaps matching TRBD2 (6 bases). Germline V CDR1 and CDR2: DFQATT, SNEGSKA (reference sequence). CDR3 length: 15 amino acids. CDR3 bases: TGCAGTGCTTCCCGGGACTCCCGGGGCACCGGGGTGCTGTTTTTT. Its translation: CSASRDSRGTGVLFF.

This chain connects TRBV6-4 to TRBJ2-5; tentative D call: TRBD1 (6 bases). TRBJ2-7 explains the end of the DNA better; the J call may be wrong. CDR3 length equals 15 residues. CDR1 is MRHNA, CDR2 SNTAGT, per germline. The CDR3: CASSEGTGRNYEQYF. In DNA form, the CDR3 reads TGTGCCAGCAGTGAAGGAACAGGGCGTAACTACGAGCAGTACTTC.

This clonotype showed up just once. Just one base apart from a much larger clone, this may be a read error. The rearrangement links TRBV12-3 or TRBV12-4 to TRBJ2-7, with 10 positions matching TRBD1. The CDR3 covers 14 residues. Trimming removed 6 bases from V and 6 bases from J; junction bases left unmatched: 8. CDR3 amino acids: CASSLDRGLSEQYF. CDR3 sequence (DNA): TGTGCCAGCAGCCTGGACAGGGGGTTATCCGAGCAGTACTTC.

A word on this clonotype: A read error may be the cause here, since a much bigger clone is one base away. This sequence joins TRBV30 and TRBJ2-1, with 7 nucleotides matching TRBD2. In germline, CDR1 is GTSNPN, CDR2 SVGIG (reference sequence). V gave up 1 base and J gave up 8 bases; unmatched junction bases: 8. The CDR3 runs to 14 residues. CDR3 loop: CAWSGEGVGDEQFF. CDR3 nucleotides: TGTGCCTGGAGTGGGGAGGGAGTTGGAGATGAGCAGTTCTTC.